The T cell receptor (beta chain) described here comes from a study of T cell responses to AZD1222 COVID-19 vaccine. General observations from the study: Regions 160-218 and 743-854 held dominance among vaccine-associated CD4 TCRs, which spanned spike. Donors skewed white British and female; clonal diversity was possibly underestimated.

This CDR3 spans 15 amino acids. V dropped 6 bases and J dropped 0; count of bases not matched to a gene: 6. From germline, CDR1 is SNHLY and CDR2 FYNNEI. Concerning this clone: Its antigen is undetermined.

Sequencing was performed with immunoSEQ multiplex PCR; in TCRdb, only in-frame clones are kept and a portion is missing. The sample holds about 120,000 clones, roughly nine tenths seen once. The sample consisted of peripheral blood, taken on day 0 of AZD1222 vaccination. The genes are TRBV2 and TRBJ2-7; TRBD1 matches at 9 bases. The sequence came from an adult in good health. CDR3 sequence: CASRGDRVSSYEQYF. CDR3 nucleotide sequence: TGTGCCAGCAGAGGGGACAGGGTTAGCTCCTACGAGCAGTACTTC.